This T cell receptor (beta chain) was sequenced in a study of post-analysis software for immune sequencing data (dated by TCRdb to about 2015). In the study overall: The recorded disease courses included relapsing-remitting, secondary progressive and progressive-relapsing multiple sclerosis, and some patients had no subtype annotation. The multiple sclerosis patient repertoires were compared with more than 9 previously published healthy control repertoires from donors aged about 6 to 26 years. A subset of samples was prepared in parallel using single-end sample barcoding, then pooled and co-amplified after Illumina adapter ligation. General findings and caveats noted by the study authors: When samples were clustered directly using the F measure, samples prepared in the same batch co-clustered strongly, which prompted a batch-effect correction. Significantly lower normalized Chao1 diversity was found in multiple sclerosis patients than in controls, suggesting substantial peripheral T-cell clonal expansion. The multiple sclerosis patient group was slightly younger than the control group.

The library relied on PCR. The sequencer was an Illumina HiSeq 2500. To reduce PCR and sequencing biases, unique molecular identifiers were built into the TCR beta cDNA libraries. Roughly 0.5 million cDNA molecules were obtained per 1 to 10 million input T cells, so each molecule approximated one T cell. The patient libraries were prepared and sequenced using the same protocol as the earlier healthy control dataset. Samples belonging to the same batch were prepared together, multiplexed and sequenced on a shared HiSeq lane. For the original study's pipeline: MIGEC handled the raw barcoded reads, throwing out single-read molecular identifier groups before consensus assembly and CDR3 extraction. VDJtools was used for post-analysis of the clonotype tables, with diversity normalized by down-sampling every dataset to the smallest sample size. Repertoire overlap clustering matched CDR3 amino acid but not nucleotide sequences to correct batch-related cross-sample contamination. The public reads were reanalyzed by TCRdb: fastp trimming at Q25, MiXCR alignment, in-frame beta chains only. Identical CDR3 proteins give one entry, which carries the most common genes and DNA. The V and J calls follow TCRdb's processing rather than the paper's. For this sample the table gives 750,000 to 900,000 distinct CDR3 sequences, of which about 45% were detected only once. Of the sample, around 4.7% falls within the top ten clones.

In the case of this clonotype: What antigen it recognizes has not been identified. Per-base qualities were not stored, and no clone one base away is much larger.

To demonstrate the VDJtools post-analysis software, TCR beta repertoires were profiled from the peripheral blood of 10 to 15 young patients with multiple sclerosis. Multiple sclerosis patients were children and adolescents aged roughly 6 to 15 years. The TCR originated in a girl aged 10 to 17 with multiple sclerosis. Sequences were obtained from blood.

The DNA sequence is as follows: TGTGCCAGCAGCACCGGGACAGGGATGAGAGAGACCCAGTACTTC. The encoded protein is CASSTGTGMRETQYF. The chain was built from TRBV7-9 and TRBJ2-5, and 9 junction bases match TRBD1. From cysteine to phenylalanine, the CDR3 is 15 amino acids long. Just the 45-base CDR3 DNA is kept, in frame starting at base 1. CDR1 and CDR2, looked up from the germline V gene (reference sequence), are SEHNR and FQNEAQ. V is cut back by 5 bases and J by 4 bases, with 8 bases in the junction unmatched.